This T cell receptor beta chain comes out of a study of blood T cells in healthy people across ages. This clonotype was counted between two and nine times. A second PCR, run for about 7 to 11 cycles, used a sample-barcoded 5' primer plus a J-beta primer mix. TCRdb recomputed calls from the 5' RACE reads with MiXCR, one row per CDR3 protein. The sample has nearly 1 million distinct CDR3 sequences, roughly 51% seen once. Unmatched junction bases numbered 6, after V lost 5 bases and J lost 2 bases. Germline CDR1 SGHTA, CDR2 FQGNSA. The CDR3 is 14 amino acids. V usage is TRBV7-2 and J usage is TRBJ2-7, with TRBD1 matching 7 bases. The receptor was isolated from a woman aged 55-69 years in good health. Sequencing was performed on blood. This CDR3 reads CASSRDRITYEQYF. CDR3 nucleotide sequence: TGTGCCAGCAGCCGGGACAGAATCACCTACGAGCAGTACTTC.